What follows are 30 T cell receptor beta chains derived from one specimen sequenced in a study of cytomegalovirus exposure and HLA in healthy donors (TCRdb year 2017). The library was made by the immunoSEQ multiplex PCR assay. For the multiplex PCR, a mixture combining 60 forward primers for TCR Vbeta segments and 13 reverse primers for TCR Jbeta segments was used. Here the immuneACCESS table is served through TCRdb, limited to in-frame sequences with V and J called. Missing clones are a known gap in these copies; in checked studies unresolved V genes cover under half, and the rest lacks a known reason. The sample contains 170,000 or so clones, around 84% of them found a single time. The ten largest clones represent around 3.1% of the sample. The sequenced sample was PBMCs. The receptors come from a woman between 40 and 55 years old in good health and CMV-seronegative.

This chain joins TRBV9 and TRBJ1-2; 7 bases align to TRBD1. The CDR3 has 13 amino acids. Germline V gene data show CDR1 as SGDLS and CDR2 as YYNGEE. The V and J ends lost 4 bases and 8 bases, in that order; junction bases with no gene match: 8. Written as DNA, the CDR3 is TGTGCCAGCAGCTCGACAGGGCGTCTGGGCTACACCTTC. It translates to CASSSTGRLGYTF.

The chain has TRBV15 and TRBJ2-1; 9 bases agree with TRBD2. Germline V CDR1 and CDR2: LNHNV, YYDKDF (reference sequence). CDR3 length: 15 residues. Losses at the gene ends were 1 base for V and 9 bases for J; bases not matched to a gene: 7. This CDR3 reads CATSRGGGGAGEQFF. In DNA form, the CDR3 reads TGTGCCACCAGCAGAGGAGGCGGGGGGGCGGGTGAGCAGTTCTTC. The complete variable domain, with remaining parts taken from reference TRBV15 and TRBJ2-1, reads DAMVIQNPRYQVTQFGKPVTLSCSQTLNHNVMYWYQQKSSQAPKLLFHYYDKDFNNEADTPDNFQSRRPNTSFCFLDIRSPGLGDTAMYLCATSRGGGGAGEQFFGPGTRLTVL.

V and J are TRBV5-4 and TRBJ2-1, with 8 bases aligning to TRBD1. The CDR3 extends over 15 amino acids. The germline CDR1 and CDR2 sequences are SGHNT and YYREEE (reference sequence). V dropped 3 bases and J dropped 7; count of bases not matched to a gene: 9. The CDR3 sequence is CASSSPRTGWNEQFF. The CDR3 DNA is TGTGCCAGCAGCTCCCCGCGGACAGGGTGGAATGAGCAGTTCTTC.

The chain uses TRBV6-5 and TRBJ1-1; D may be TRBD1 (6 bases). The V gene's germline CDR1 is MNHEY and CDR2 SVGAGI. CDR3 length: 15 amino acids. V was cut by 6 bases and J by 3 bases, with 17 bases left in between. The CDR3 region is CASRRETGLYTEAFF. The DNA of the CDR3 is TGTGCCAGCAGGAGAGAAACAGGGCTATACACTGAAGCTTTCTTT.

The CDR3 nucleotides read TGTGCCAGCAGCTTAATGCAGGGGAGCACTGAAGCTTTCTTT. This codes for CASSLMQGSTEAFF. The chain carries TRBV11-2 and TRBJ1-1; possibly TRBD1 for D (6 bases). Germline CDR1 is SGHAT and CDR2 is FQNNGV. With 2 bases removed from V and 4 bases from J, the gap between germline ends came to 11 bases. The CDR3 runs to 14 residues.

This chain's CDR3 is CASSLLHQPQHF. The CDR3 bases are TGTGCCAGCAGTTTACTTCATCAGCCCCAGCATTTT. This chain joins TRBV28 and TRBJ1-5; D gene ambiguous. Per germline, CDR1 MDHEN and CDR2 SYDVKM. The V end was cut by 2 bases, the J end by 5 bases, with 4 bases between. The CDR3 spans 12 residues.

This clone appeared a single time. The rearrangement joins TRBV19 to TRBJ2-2; 11 bases match TRBD2. The ends lost 2 bases at V and 3 bases at J; junction bases unmatched: 8. CDR1 LNHDA and CDR2 SQIVND come from the germline V gene (reference sequence). The CDR3 is made up of 18 amino acids. Written as DNA, the CDR3 is TGTGCCAGTAGTATACGGCCGGGACTAGCGGCTTACACCGGGGAGCTGTTTTTT. Encoded protein: CASSIRPGLAAYTGELFF.

V usage is TRBV19 and J usage is TRBJ1-1; a weak D match, TRBD1 (6 bases). Germline CDR1 and CDR2: LNHDA and SQIVND (reference sequence). The CDR3 totals 16 residues. The germline V and J ends were trimmed by 5 bases and 4 bases, with 20 bases remaining between them. For the CDR3, the DNA is TGTGCCAGTAGTGCTCAGGGACACTCGGGGATCACTGAAGCTTTCTTT. Encoded protein: CASSAQGHSGITEAFF.

The chain couples TRBV9 to TRBJ2-3; 11 nucleotides line up with TRBD2. CDR3 length: 18 amino acids. J gave up 2 bases and V 2 bases, and 10 bases lay outside the gene matches. The germline V gene has CDR1 SGDLS and CDR2 YYNGEE. CDR3 sequence: CASSVRLAGRGFTDTQYF. CDR3 coding DNA: TGTGCCAGCAGCGTCAGACTAGCGGGGCGCGGATTCACAGATACGCAGTATTTT.

The chain has TRBV20-1 and TRBJ1-1; TRBD1 matches at 7 bases. This CDR3 spans 11 amino acids. V lost 6 bases, J lost 4 bases, and 2 bases stayed unmatched. CDR1 and CDR2 (germline): DFQATT, SNEGSKA (reference sequence). The CDR3 sequence: CSARQGTEAFF. In DNA, the CDR3 is TGCAGTGCCCGACAGGGCACTGAAGCTTTCTTT.

The chain recombines TRBV19 with TRBJ2-2; possible D gene TRBD2, 6 bases. Germline V gene data show CDR1 as LNHDA and CDR2 as SQIVND (reference sequence). The CDR3 has 19 residues. Trimming took 0 bases from V and 3 from J, leaving 20 bases between them. The CDR3: CASSIEGGRGKRYTGELFF. CDR3 DNA: TGTGCCAGTAGTATAGAGGGAGGTCGGGGGAAAAGATACACCGGGGAGCTGTTTTTT.

This clone was seen a single time. The chain has TRBV4-1 and TRBJ2-6; D might be TRBD1 (5 bases). The CDR3 runs to 17 residues. With 1 base removed from V and 0 bases from J, the gap between germline ends came to 10 bases. CDR1 is MGHRA, CDR2 YSYEKL, per germline. The CDR3 loop reads CASSQVTVSSGANVLTF. CDR3 in DNA: TGCGCCAGCAGCCAAGTGACAGTAAGCTCTGGGGCCAACGTCCTGACTTTC.

This chain uses TRBV15 with TRBJ1-5, with D unclear. The CDR3 consists of 12 residues. V lost 1 base, J lost 5 bases, and 3 bases lay in between. The V gene's germline CDR1 is LNHNV and CDR2 YYDKDF (reference sequence). CDR3 nucleotides: TGTGCCACCAGCAGAGCCGATCAGCCCCAGCATTTT. It codes for CATSRADQPQHF.

The chain is built from TRBV15 and TRBJ1-5; TRBD1 agrees at 7 bases. The V gene's germline CDR1 is LNHNV and CDR2 YYDKDF (reference sequence). The CDR3 contains 15 residues. V was clipped by 3 bases and J by 5 bases; unmatched bases: 7. CDR3 amino acids: CATSRGVQGYQPQHF. CDR3 in DNA: TGTGCCACCAGCAGGGGTGTACAGGGGTATCAGCCCCAGCATTTT. The complete variable domain, with remaining parts taken from reference TRBV15 and TRBJ1-5, reads DAMVIQNPRYQVTQFGKPVTLSCSQTLNHNVMYWYQQKSSQAPKLLFHYYDKDFNNEADTPDNFQSRRPNTSFCFLDIRSPGLGDTAMYLCATSRGVQGYQPQHFGDGTRLSIL.

The rearrangement links TRBV19 to TRBJ1-6; the match to TRBD1 covers 7 bases. The CDR3 has 16 amino acids. Germline values: CDR1 LNHDA, CDR2 SQIVND (reference sequence). V dropped 5 bases and J dropped 7; count of bases not matched to a gene: 11. The CDR3 region has the DNA TGTGCCAGTAGTCCCATCTCGGGACAGCAAAATTCACCCCTCCACTTT. Encoded protein: CASSPISGQQNSPLHF.

The chain uses TRBV19 and TRBJ1-1, with 7 positions matching TRBD1. Germline V gene sequence: CDR1 LNHDA, CDR2 SQIVND (reference sequence). The CDR3 sequence is 16 residues long. J was trimmed by 0 bases and V by 2 bases; bases with no gene match: 6. The CDR3 region is CASSIQGQVMNTEAFF. CDR3 bases: TGTGCCAGTAGTATACAAGGACAGGTCATGAACACTGAAGCTTTCTTT.

This chain uses TRBV19 with TRBJ2-6; unclear D gene. Germline loops: CDR1 LNHDA, CDR2 SQIVND (reference sequence). CDR3 length equals 15 residues. V lost 1 base to trimming and J lost 2 bases, with 6 bases between them. DNA for the CDR3: TGTGCCAGTAGTATAGGGAGTGCTGGGGCCAACGTCCTGACTTTC. It encodes CASSIGSAGANVLTF.

Of note for this clone: Sequence at one end of the junction differs from germline and may be a read error. The chain is built from TRBV7-9 and TRBJ1-6; D perhaps matches TRBD1 (6 bases). CDR3 length: 15 amino acids. Germline loops: CDR1 SEHNR, CDR2 FQNEAQ (reference sequence). The CDR3: CASSLEGRGNSPPHF. The CDR3, as DNA: TGTGCCAGCAGCTTAGAGGGCAGGGGTAATTCACCCCCCCACTTT. The full variable domain, rest sourced from reference TRBV7-9 and TRBJ1-6, is DTGVSQNPRHKITKRGQNVTFRCDPISEHNRLYWYRQTLGQGPEFLTYFQNEAQLEKSRLLSDRFSAERPKGSFSTLEIQRTEQGDSAMYLCASSLEGRGNSPPHFGNGTRLTVT.

This chain uses TRBV11-2 with TRBJ1-1, with D perhaps TRBD1 (6 bases). The germline V gene has CDR1 SGHAT and CDR2 FQNNGV. The CDR3 is 15 amino acids. Trimming took off 4 bases at V and 1 base at J, with 13 bases between the two ends. This CDR3 reads CASSWGHRPNTEAFF. The CDR3 DNA reads as TGTGCCAGCAGCTGGGGACACCGACCGAACACTGAAGCTTTCTTT.

This rearrangement joins TRBV19 to TRBJ2-3; D may be TRBD1 (6 bases). The CDR3 is made up of 13 amino acids. V was shortened by 7 bases and J by 2 bases, with 10 bases between the two germline ends. Germline V CDR1 and CDR2: LNHDA, SQIVND (reference sequence). This chain's CDR3 is CASIGQNTDTQYF. CDR3 in DNA: TGTGCCAGTATTGGACAGAACACAGATACGCAGTATTTT.

This chain uses TRBV19 with TRBJ2-1; D is uncertain. Germline CDR1 reads LNHDA; CDR2 reads SQIVND (reference sequence). The CDR3 contains 12 residues. With 2 bases removed from V and 8 bases from J, the gap between germline ends came to 7 bases. CDR3 in DNA: TGTGCCAGTAGTATAAATTTATATGAGCAGTTCTTC. Protein: CASSINLYEQFF.

The CDR3 is CASMDRDYEQYF. CDR3 coding DNA: TGTGCCAGCATGGACAGGGACTACGAGCAGTACTTC. This chain connects TRBV6-5 to TRBJ2-7; 8 bases align to TRBD1. Germline CDR1 reads MNHEY; CDR2 reads SVGAGI. V was clipped by 7 bases and J by 3 bases; unmatched bases: 2. CDR3 size: 12 residues.

The chain recombines TRBV2 with TRBJ2-1; D remains unclear. This CDR3 has 12 residues. Germline values: CDR1 SNHLY, CDR2 FYNNEI. V dropped 1 base and J dropped 10 bases, with 8 bases sitting between them. The CDR3 DNA reads as TGTGCCAGCAGTGAAGGTTGGGCAGAGCAGTTCTTC. Translated, it gives CASSEGWAEQFF.

The rearrangement links TRBV5-1 to TRBJ2-7; no reliable D call. V dropped 0 bases and J dropped 1 base, with 11 bases sitting between them. The germline V gene has CDR1 SGHRS and CDR2 YFSETQ. This CDR3 region has 15 residues. The CDR3 region is CASSLGTVESYEQYF. For the CDR3, the DNA is TGCGCCAGCAGCTTGGGAACAGTTGAATCCTACGAGCAGTACTTC.

This clone was recorded only once. The chain combines TRBV19 with TRBJ2-3, with a tentative D call TRBD1 (6 bases). The ends were cut back, 4 bases at V and 4 bases at J, with 18 bases in the middle. Germline CDR1 LNHDA, CDR2 SQIVND (reference sequence). The CDR3 is 16 residues long. DNA for the CDR3: TGTGCCAGTAGTACCCTTCACAGGGTAGGTGCAGATACGCAGTATTTT. This gives the protein CASSTLHRVGADTQYF.

The rearrangement links TRBV10-2 to TRBJ2-5; 11 nucleotides align to TRBD2. V dropped 10 bases and J dropped 5; count of bases not matched to a gene: 6. The CDR3 sequence is 13 residues long. Germline loops: CDR1 WSHSY, CDR2 SAAADI. The DNA for the CDR3 is TGCGCCACCAGACTAGCGGGGTTGGAGACCCAGTACTTC. This codes for CATRLAGLETQYF.

This clone was counted a single time. The V call is TRBV28, the J call TRBJ1-5; D is unresolved. The CDR3 runs 15 residues. Trimming removed 3 bases from V and 0 bases from J, with 9 bases in between. From germline, CDR1 is MDHEN and CDR2 SYDVKM. CDR3 DNA sequence: TGTGCCAGCAGTTTGACCCGGGGTAGCAATCAGCCCCAGCATTTT. Its translation: CASSLTRGSNQPQHF.

The chain joins TRBV19 to TRBJ2-5; 12 bases agree with TRBD2. J was trimmed by 0 bases and V by 0 bases; bases with no gene match: 5. Germline assignment: CDR1 LNHDA and CDR2 SQIVND (reference sequence). The CDR3 covers 18 residues. CDR3: CASSIEASGGAYQETQYF. CDR3 nucleotides: TGTGCCAGTAGTATAGAGGCTAGCGGGGGGGCTTACCAAGAGACCCAGTACTTC.

The chain links TRBV23-1 to TRBJ2-5; D uncertain. TRBV23-1 is sorted into the ORF group, with uncertain function. Trimming cost V 8 bases and J 5 bases, with 12 bases left between them. This CDR3 spans 12 amino acids. In DNA form, the CDR3 reads TGCGCCAGCCCAAGGATCGGGGAGACCCAGTACTTC. The encoded protein is CASPRIGETQYF.

J is TRBJ2-2 and V is TRBV19; D unclear. Trimming left V 2 bases short and J 3 bases short, with 13 bases between. This CDR3 region has 16 residues. CDR1 and CDR2 (germline): LNHDA, SQIVND (reference sequence). The CDR3 protein is CASSIKSGQYTGELFF. Here the CDR3 DNA reads TGTGCCAGTAGTATAAAGAGTGGGCAATACACCGGGGAGCTGTTTTTT.